This T cell receptor beta chain was identified in a study of blood T cells in healthy people across ages. The amount of total RNA extracted per sample was at least 5.5 micrograms. Then a second PCR, running roughly 7 to 12 cycles, was carried out with a sample-barcoded 5' primer and a J-beta primer mix. CDR3-containing paired-end reads numbering at least 2.5 million came from each sample. Using its own MiXCR run on the 5' RACE reads, TCRdb lists one record per CDR3 protein. The table lists around 710,000 distinct CDR3 sequences, 40% to 45% of them singletons. This clonotype was detected ten times or more. The specimen was blood. This clonotype originated in an older woman in good health.

DNA of the CDR3: TGCGCCAGCAGCTCTGGAGGAGATATCTCCAATGAGCAGTTCTTC. Translated, it gives CASSSGGDISNEQFF. The chain joins TRBV5-1 to TRBJ2-1; D may be TRBD2 (5 bases). Germline V gives CDR1 SGHRS, CDR2 YFSETQ. This CDR3 region has 15 residues. The V end lost 3 bases, the J end lost 6 bases, and 16 bases lay between the germline ends.